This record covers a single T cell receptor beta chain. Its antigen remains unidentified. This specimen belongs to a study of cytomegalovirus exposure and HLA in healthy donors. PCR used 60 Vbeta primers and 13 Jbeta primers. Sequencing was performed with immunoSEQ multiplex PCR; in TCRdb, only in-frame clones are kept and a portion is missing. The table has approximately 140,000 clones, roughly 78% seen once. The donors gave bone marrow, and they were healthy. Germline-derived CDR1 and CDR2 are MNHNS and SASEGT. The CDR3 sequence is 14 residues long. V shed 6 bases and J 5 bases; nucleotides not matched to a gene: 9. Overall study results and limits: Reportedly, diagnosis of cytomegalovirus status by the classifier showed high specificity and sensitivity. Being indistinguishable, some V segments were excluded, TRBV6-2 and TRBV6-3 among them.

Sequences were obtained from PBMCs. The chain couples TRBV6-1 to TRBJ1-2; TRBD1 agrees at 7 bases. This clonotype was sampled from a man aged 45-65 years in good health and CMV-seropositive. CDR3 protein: CASSPLGGAYGYTF. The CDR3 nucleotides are TGTGCCAGCAGCCCACTAGGGGGCGCGTATGGCTACACCTTC.